The rows below give T cell receptor beta chains drawn from one sample of a study of regulatory T cells in long-lasting Graves disease. TCRdb ran MiXCR on the multiplex PCR reads and lists one entry per CDR3 protein. The sample yields approximately 560,000 distinct CDR3 sequences, roughly a sixth seen once. This same sample was also taken into another study, of T cells in Graves' hyperthyroidism and ophthalmopathy.

This specimen consisted of peripheral blood mononuclear cells (PBMCs), obtained at new diagnosis, from a patient treated with antithyroid drugs. Source of these receptors: a man in his late teens or twenties with Graves disease. CDR3s include the opening cysteine and the closing phenylalanine or tryptophan. Each record gives: J gene, V gene, clone size, D gene, CDR3 DNA, CDR3 protein. D genes are given only for firm matches. Not all rows give a size; the values are once, few, many and, for expanded clones, a class.

j_gene: TRBJ2-5
v_gene: TRBV7-6
abundance: .
d_gene: TRBD2
CDR3nt: TGTGCCAGCAGCTTAGGTCTAGCGGGAGAGCTCCGAGAGACCCAGTACTTC
CDR3aa: CASSLGLAGELRETQYF

j_gene: TRBJ2-2
v_gene: TRBV12-3/TRBV12-4
abundance: many
d_gene: TRBD2
CDR3nt: TGTGCCAGCAGTTCTACTAGCGGGAAACAGACCGGGGAGCTGTTTTTT
CDR3aa: CASSSTSGKQTGELFF

j_gene: TRBJ1-3
v_gene: TRBV9
abundance: .
d_gene: TRBD1
CDR3nt: TGTGCCAGCAGCGTAGAGGGGGCGCTTGACACCATATATTTT
CDR3aa: CASSVEGALDTIYF

j_gene: TRBJ1-1
v_gene: TRBV29-1
abundance: few
d_gene: .
CDR3nt: TGCAGCGCCGCCCCGGGCAGGAGGAACACTGAAGCTTTCTTT
CDR3aa: CSAAPGRRNTEAFF

j_gene: TRBJ2-2
v_gene: TRBV5-1
abundance: many
d_gene: .
CDR3nt: TGCGCCAGCAGTTCCTTTAACACCGGGGAGCTGTTTTTT
CDR3aa: CASSSFNTGELFF

j_gene: TRBJ1-1
v_gene: TRBV28
abundance: .
d_gene: TRBD1
CDR3nt: TGTGCCAGCAGTTTCCGCCTAATTGGCACAGGGGAGTTGAAGACTGAAGCTTTCTTT
CDR3aa: CASSFRLIGTGELKTEAFF

j_gene: TRBJ1-5
v_gene: TRBV19
abundance: .
d_gene: TRBD1
CDR3nt: TGTGCCAGTAGTATACCCGCGACAGGGGGCTACCTCAATCAGCCCCAGCATTTT
CDR3aa: CASSIPATGGYLNQPQHF

j_gene: TRBJ1-1
v_gene: TRBV25-1
abundance: .
d_gene: .
CDR3nt: TGTGCCAGCATCCGAGGGGGGAGTGGGACTGAAGCTTTCTTT
CDR3aa: CASIRGGSGTEAFF

j_gene: TRBJ2-7
v_gene: TRBV20-1
abundance: .
d_gene: TRBD1
CDR3nt: TGCAGTGCTACGACAGGGGTTGACTACGAGCAGTACTTC
CDR3aa: CSATTGVDYEQYF

j_gene: TRBJ2-7
v_gene: TRBV11-2
abundance: many
d_gene: TRBD2
CDR3nt: TGTGCCAGCAGCTTATCGTGGGAGGGATCCTACGAGCAGTACTTC
CDR3aa: CASSLSWEGSYEQYF

j_gene: TRBJ1-3
v_gene: TRBV30
abundance: .
d_gene: .
CDR3nt: TGTGCCTGGAGTCCACGACCGGGAGGGGGACCCTCTGGAAACACCATATATTTT
CDR3aa: CAWSPRPGGGPSGNTIYF

j_gene: TRBJ1-1
v_gene: TRBV6-2/TRBV6-3
abundance: .
d_gene: .
CDR3nt: TGTGCCAGCAGTTATAATACTCAGAACACTGAAGCTTTCTTT
CDR3aa: CASSYNTQNTEAFF

j_gene: TRBJ1-3
v_gene: TRBV28
abundance: .
d_gene: TRBD1
CDR3nt: TGTGCCAGCGGATCTACAGGGGAATACTCTGGAAACACCATATATTTT
CDR3aa: CASGSTGEYSGNTIYF

j_gene: TRBJ2-7
v_gene: TRBV2
abundance: few
d_gene: .
CDR3nt: TGTGCCAGCAGTCTCCCAGGGGACCTTGGGGGATTCTACGAGCAGTACTTC
CDR3aa: CASSLPGDLGGFYEQYF

j_gene: TRBJ1-2
v_gene: TRBV28
abundance: many
d_gene: .
CDR3nt: TGTGCCAGCAGTTTAGTCGGGGGTGGCTATGGCTACACCTTC
CDR3aa: CASSLVGGGYGYTF

j_gene: TRBJ2-2
v_gene: TRBV6-5
abundance: many
d_gene: .
CDR3nt: TGTGCCAGCAGTTACGATGTCGGCGGCACCGGGGAGCTGTTTTTT
CDR3aa: CASSYDVGGTGELFF

j_gene: TRBJ2-5
v_gene: TRBV5-1
abundance: .
d_gene: TRBD2
CDR3nt: TGCGCCAGCACACTAGCGGGAGTCGGGCAAGAGACCCAGTACTTC
CDR3aa: CASTLAGVGQETQYF